This T cell receptor (beta chain) appears in the sequencing data of a study of T cells after posttransplantation cyclophosphamide. Whole-study findings and limits: Donor CD8+ memory clones often dominated recipient blood repertoires at later times. TRB overlap between skin or GI tissue T cells and blood was limited. TRB clonality was highly associated with recipient CMV seropositivity and reactivation.

Worth noting for this clone: Its matching antigen is unknown.

Controls had myeloablative marrow grafts with methotrexate and calcineurin inhibitor, sampled at 1 year. The germline gives CDR1 LGHNA, CDR2 YNFKEQ. V trimming: 0 bases; J trimming: 1 base; junction bases outside the gene matches: 7. The CDR3 runs 19 residues. The protocol was immunoSEQ multiplex PCR, while the TCRdb copy is restricted to in-frame clones and leaves out a portion. The sample gives over 7,500 clones, 70% to 90% of which show up once; 26% is in the top ten. The clonotype comes from a young adult male patient who received an allogeneic stem cell transplant from an unrelated donor, was CMV-positive, and had no GVHD. Some of these T cells may belong to the graft donor. This chain uses TRBV4-2 with TRBJ2-3; 13 bases match TRBD2. The sample here was PBMCs, taken after an allogeneic stem cell transplant with a calcineurin inhibitor and methotrexate. This CDR3 reads CASSQEPLAGGPGTDTQYF. The DNA for the CDR3 is TGTGCCAGCAGCCAAGAACCACTAGCGGGAGGGCCGGGCACAGATACGCAGTATTTT.